This T cell receptor beta chain originates from a study of early T cells in non-severe SARS-CoV-2 infection. Study-wide context: Sequenced material consisted of bulk RNA (from unsorted whole blood), and chains were unpaired.

The protocol attached unique molecular identifiers to individual cDNA molecules. TCRdb recomputed calls from the 5' RACE reads with MiXCR, one row per CDR3 protein. The repertoire holds approximately 70,000 distinct CDR3 sequences, approximately 12% seen once, with around a sixth in the top ten. This CDR3 spans 13 amino acids. Sequenced here: whole blood, sampled at baseline. This receptor was identified in an adult who was a healthcare worker with PCR-confirmed SARS-CoV-2 infection or an uninfected control (not recorded which). The donor label of this sample is uncertain. This sequence joins TRBV21-1 and TRBJ2-5; the table calls TRBD1, which could not be checked here. TRBV21-1 is designated a pseudogene. In DNA form, the CDR3 reads TGTGCCAGCCCGCCGGGACAGCAAGAGACCCAGTACTTC. This encodes CASPPGQQETQYF.